Sequencing of this TCR beta chain was carried out in a study of blood T cell repertoires in COVID-19. Study background: The samples span acute and convalescent COVID-19 from the United States, Italy and Spain. The analysed material was cDNA or gDNA that came from T cells, B-cell-depleted T cells, or PBMCs.

TCRdb keeps only in-frame clones here, not all; method: immunoSEQ multiplex PCR. The sample contains 200,000 to 250,000 clones, 80% to 90% of which appear only once. Researchers sorted participants into cohorts using their self-reported clinical history. CDR1 MDHEN and CDR2 SYDVKM come from the germline V gene. There are 15 residues in the CDR3. With 5 bases removed from V and 4 bases from J, the gap between germline ends came to 17 bases. The sample comprised PBMCs or T cells enriched from blood (not recorded which). This TCR derives from a woman aged 18 to 35 in a cohort exposed to, infected with or recovered from COVID-19 (not recorded which). V usage is TRBV28 and J usage is TRBJ1-2; D possibly corresponds to TRBD1 (6 bases). Here the CDR3 reads CASSPGDISVYGYTF. For the CDR3, the DNA is TGTGCCAGCAGTCCCGGGGACATTTCCGTCTATGGCTACACCTTC.